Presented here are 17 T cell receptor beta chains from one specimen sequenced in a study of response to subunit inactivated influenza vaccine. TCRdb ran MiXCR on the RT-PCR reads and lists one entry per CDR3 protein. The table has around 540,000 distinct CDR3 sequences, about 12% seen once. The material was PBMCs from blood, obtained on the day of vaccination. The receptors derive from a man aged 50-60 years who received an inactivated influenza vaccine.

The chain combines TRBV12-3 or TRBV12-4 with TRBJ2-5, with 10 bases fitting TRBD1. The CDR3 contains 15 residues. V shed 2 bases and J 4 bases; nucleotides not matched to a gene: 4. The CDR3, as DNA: TGTGCCAGCAGTTTATTTGGGACAGGGGTAGAGACCCAGTACTTC. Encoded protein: CASSLFGTGVETQYF.

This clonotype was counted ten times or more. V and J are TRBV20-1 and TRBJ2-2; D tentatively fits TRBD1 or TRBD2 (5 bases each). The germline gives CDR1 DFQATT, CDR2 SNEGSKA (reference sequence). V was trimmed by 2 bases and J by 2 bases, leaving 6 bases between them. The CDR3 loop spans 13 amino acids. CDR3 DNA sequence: TGCAGTGCTAGACGGGACAACACCGGGGAGCTGTTTTTT. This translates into CSARRDNTGELFF.

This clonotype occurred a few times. The CDR3 region is CAWNSGSSNTGELFF. DNA of the CDR3: TGTGCCTGGAACAGCGGGAGCTCGAACACCGGGGAGCTGTTTTTT. The V and J genes are TRBV30 and TRBJ2-2; TRBD2 matches at 8 bases. V lost 4 bases, J lost 0 bases, and 4 bases stayed unmatched. The CDR3 spans 15 residues. CDR1 is GTSNPN, CDR2 SVGIG, per germline (reference sequence). Variable domain in full (rest from reference TRBV30 and TRBJ2-2): SQTIHQWPATLVQPVGSPLSLECTVEGTSNPNLYWYRQAAGRGLQLLFYSVGIGQISSEVPQNLSASRPQDRQFILSSKKLLLSDSGFYLCAWNSGSSNTGELFFGEGSRLTVL.

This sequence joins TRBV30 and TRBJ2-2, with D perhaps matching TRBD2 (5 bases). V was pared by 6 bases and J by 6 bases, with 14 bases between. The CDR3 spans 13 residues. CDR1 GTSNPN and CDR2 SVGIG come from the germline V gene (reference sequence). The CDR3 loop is CACHTSGSGELFF. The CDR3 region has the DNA TGTGCCTGTCACACATCGGGGTCCGGGGAGCTGTTTTTT.

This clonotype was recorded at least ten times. CDR3 sequence reads: CASSFGSPRSNQPQHF. CDR3 nucleotides: TGTGCCAGCAGTTTTGGGTCCCCCCGCAGCAATCAGCCCCAGCATTTT. The chain couples TRBV12-3 or TRBV12-4 to TRBJ1-5, with D hard to call. The CDR3 loop spans 16 amino acids. V was cut by 3 bases and J by 1 base, with 13 bases left in between.

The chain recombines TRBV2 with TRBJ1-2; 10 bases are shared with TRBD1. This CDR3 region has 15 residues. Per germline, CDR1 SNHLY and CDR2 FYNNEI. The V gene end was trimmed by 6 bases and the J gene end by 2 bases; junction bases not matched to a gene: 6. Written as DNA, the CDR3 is TGTGCCAGCAGGGGGACAGGGGACCGAAACTATGGCTACACCTTC. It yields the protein CASRGTGDRNYGYTF.

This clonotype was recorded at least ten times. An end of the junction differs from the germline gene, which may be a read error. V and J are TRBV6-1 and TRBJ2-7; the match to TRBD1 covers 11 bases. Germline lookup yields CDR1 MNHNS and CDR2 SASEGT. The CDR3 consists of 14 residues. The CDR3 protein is CASSTGQGAYEQYF. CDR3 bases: TGCGCCAGCAGCACGGGACAGGGGGCCTACGAGCAGTACTTC.

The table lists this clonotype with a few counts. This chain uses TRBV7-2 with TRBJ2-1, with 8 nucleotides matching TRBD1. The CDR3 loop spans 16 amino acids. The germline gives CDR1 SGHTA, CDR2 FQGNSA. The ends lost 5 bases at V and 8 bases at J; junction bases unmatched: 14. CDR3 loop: CASSPIRGQGIDEQFF. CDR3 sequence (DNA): TGTGCCAGCAGCCCAATCAGGGGGCAGGGTATAGATGAGCAGTTCTTC.

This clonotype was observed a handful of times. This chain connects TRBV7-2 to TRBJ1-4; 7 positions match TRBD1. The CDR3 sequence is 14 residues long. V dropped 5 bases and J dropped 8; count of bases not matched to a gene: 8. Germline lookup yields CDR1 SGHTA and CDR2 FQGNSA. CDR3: CASSPRGGEEKLFF. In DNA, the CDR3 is TGTGCCAGCAGCCCCAGGGGGGGAGAGGAAAAACTGTTTTTT.

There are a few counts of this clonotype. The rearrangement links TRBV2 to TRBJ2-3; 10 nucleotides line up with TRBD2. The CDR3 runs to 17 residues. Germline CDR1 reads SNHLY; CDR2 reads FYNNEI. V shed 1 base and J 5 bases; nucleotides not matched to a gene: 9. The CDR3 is CASSEGLAGVEIDTQYF. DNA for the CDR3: TGTGCCAGCAGTGAAGGGCTAGCGGGAGTAGAGATAGATACGCAGTATTTT.

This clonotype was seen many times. CDR3 sequence: CAWSVTGGGYNEQFF. DNA of the CDR3: TGTGCCTGGAGTGTAACAGGGGGCGGTTACAATGAGCAGTTCTTC. The V call is TRBV30, the J call TRBJ2-1, with 9 bases that match TRBD1. The CDR3 contains 15 residues. Per the germline V gene, CDR1 is GTSNPN and CDR2 is SVGIG (reference sequence). Unmatched junction bases numbered 4, after V lost 0 bases and J lost 4 bases.

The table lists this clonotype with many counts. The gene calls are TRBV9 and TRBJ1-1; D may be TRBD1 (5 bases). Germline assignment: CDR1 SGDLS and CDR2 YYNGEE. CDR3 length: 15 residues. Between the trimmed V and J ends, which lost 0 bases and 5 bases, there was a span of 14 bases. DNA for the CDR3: TGTGCCAGCAGCGTAGCCCAGGGCTTCGGGACTGAAGCTTTCTTT. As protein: CASSVAQGFGTEAFF.

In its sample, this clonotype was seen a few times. The CDR3 loop reads CSANLGTDTQYF. In nucleotides, the CDR3 is TGCAGTGCTAATCTAGGTACAGATACGCAGTATTTT. The chain combines TRBV20-1 with TRBJ2-3; unclear D gene. This CDR3 has 12 residues. With 4 bases removed from V and 3 bases from J, the gap between germline ends came to 8 bases. Germline assignment: CDR1 DFQATT and CDR2 SNEGSKA (reference sequence).

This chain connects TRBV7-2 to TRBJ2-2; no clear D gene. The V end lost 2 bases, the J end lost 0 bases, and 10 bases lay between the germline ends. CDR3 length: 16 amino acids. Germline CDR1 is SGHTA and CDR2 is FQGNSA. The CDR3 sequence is CASSLWANANTGELFF. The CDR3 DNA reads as TGTGCCAGCAGCTTATGGGCAAATGCGAACACCGGGGAGCTGTTTTTT.

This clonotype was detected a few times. CDR3 in DNA: TGCGCCAGCAGCTTGGGCCCCGAGACAGGGGACACCGGGGAGCTGTTTTTT. Protein sequence: CASSLGPETGDTGELFF. V and J are TRBV5-1 and TRBJ2-2, with TRBD1 identical over 8 bases. Germline lookup yields CDR1 SGHRS and CDR2 YFSETQ. V shed 0 bases, J shed 3 bases, and the junction held 7 bases outside the gene matches. The CDR3 is 17 residues long.

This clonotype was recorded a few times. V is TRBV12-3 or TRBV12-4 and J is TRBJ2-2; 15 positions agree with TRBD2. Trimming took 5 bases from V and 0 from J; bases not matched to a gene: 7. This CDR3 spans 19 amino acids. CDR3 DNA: TGTGCCAGCAGTAACGCCGGGACTAGCGGGGGGCCGAACACCGGGGAGCTGTTTTTT. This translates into CASSNAGTSGGPNTGELFF.

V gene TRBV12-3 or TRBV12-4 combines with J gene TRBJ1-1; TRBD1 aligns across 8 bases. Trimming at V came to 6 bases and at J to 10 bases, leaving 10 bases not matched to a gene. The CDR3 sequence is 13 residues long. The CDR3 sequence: CASRPTGGVAAFF. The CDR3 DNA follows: TGTGCCAGCAGACCCACAGGGGGGGTTGCAGCTTTCTTT.